This passage covers 30 T cell receptor beta chains from one sample sequenced in a study of a mutant IDH1 vaccine in newly diagnosed glioma. As for time point: baseline, week 1 (first vaccination visit). Treatment defined: pre-vaccination baseline after standard-of-care therapy. Using immunoSEQ multiplex PCR, the repertoire was profiled, and TCRdb retains in-frame clones only, with some absent. The sample holds approximately 92,000 clones; 83% are singletons and the top ten take 6% to 9.5%. This sample comprised PBMCs, obtained from a glioma patient treated with radiotherapy, temozolomide or both. Receptors originate from a woman between 50 and 59 years old with glioma.

As concerns this clone: An end of the junction differs from the germline gene, which may be a read error. The rearrangement joins TRBV11-2 to TRBJ2-3; 7 bases match TRBD1. This CDR3 comprises 13 residues. Germline V gene lookup returns CDR1 SGHAT and CDR2 FQNNGV. The CDR3 here is CASSLDREDTQYF. DNA for the CDR3: TGTGCCAGCAGTTTAGACAGGGAAGATACGCAGTATTTT.

The V call is TRBV18, the J call TRBJ2-2, with D perhaps being TRBD1 or TRBD2 (5 bases each). The length of the CDR3 is 18 residues. Germline V gene lookup returns CDR1 KGHSH and CDR2 LQKENI. V lost 1 base and J 2 bases, leaving 17 bases between the germline ends. CDR3 sequence (DNA): TGTGCCAGCTCACCACGACTGACCGGGACGGGAAACACCGGGGAGCTGTTTTTT. Translated: CASSPRLTGTGNTGELFF.

This chain links TRBV11-2 with TRBJ1-2; D unclear. There are 14 residues in the CDR3. Germline V lookup: CDR1 SGHAT, CDR2 FQNNGV. Trimming cost V 8 bases and J 1 base, with 14 bases left between them. The CDR3 DNA follows: TGTGCCAGCGGGAATCAGCAGCTTAACTATGGCTACACCTTC. The encoded protein is CASGNQQLNYGYTF.

The chain uses TRBV7-2 and TRBJ2-4; no reliable D call. The CDR3 is 13 residues long. V was pared by 6 bases and J by 3 bases, with 9 bases between. Germline V lookup: CDR1 SGHTA, CDR2 FQGNSA. In DNA form, the CDR3 reads TGTGCCAGCAGGACCATCGGCAAAAACATTCAGTACTTC. Residues: CASRTIGKNIQYF.

This clone has a single count. The rearrangement links TRBV27 to TRBJ1-4, with D maybe TRBD1 (5 bases). V was clipped by 6 bases and J by 15 bases, with 23 bases between them. In germline, CDR1 is MNHEY, CDR2 SMNVEV (reference sequence). The CDR3 length is 14 residues. CDR3 nucleotides: TGTGCCAGCAGCCAACGACCTAGAGCGGGGGAGGTGTTTTTT. It encodes CASSQRPRAGEVFF.

This clone occurred once. The chain employs TRBV6-5 and TRBJ2-5, with D unclear. Per the germline V gene, CDR1 is MNHEY and CDR2 is SVGAGI. The V end was cut by 2 bases, the J end by 5 bases, with 9 bases between. CDR3 length equals 13 residues. Written as DNA, the CDR3 is TGTGCCAGCAGTTACATAGTTGGCGAGACCCAGTACTTC. Protein product: CASSYIVGETQYF.

The chain carries TRBV6-1 and TRBJ1-3; unclear D gene. The germline gives CDR1 MNHNS, CDR2 SASEGT. This CDR3 has 14 amino acids. V gave up 2 bases and J gave up 0 bases, with 5 bases separating them. CDR3 loop: CASSELVSGNTIYF. CDR3 coding DNA: TGTGCCAGCAGTGAATTGGTCTCTGGAAACACCATATATTTT.

The chain carries TRBV4-1 and TRBJ2-6, with D uncertain. The CDR3 is 18 residues long. From germline, CDR1 is MGHRA and CDR2 YSYEKL. The V end lost 0 bases, the J end lost 0 bases, and 12 bases lay between the germline ends. The CDR3: CASSQDPRSPSGANVLTF. The CDR3 DNA sequence: TGCGCCAGCAGCCAAGACCCCCGATCCCCCTCTGGGGCCAACGTCCTGACTTTC.

The V and J genes are TRBV7-9 and TRBJ1-2; 8 bases line up with TRBD1. The CDR3 runs 18 residues. V dropped 3 bases and J dropped 0; count of bases not matched to a gene: 12. Germline V gives CDR1 SEHNR, CDR2 FQNEAQ (reference sequence). The CDR3 protein is CASSFNEGRGLTNYGYTF. The CDR3 DNA follows: TGTGCCAGCAGCTTTAATGAGGGCAGGGGGCTTACTAACTATGGCTACACCTTC. Looking up the rest from reference TRBV7-9 and TRBJ1-2 gives the full variable domain: DTGVSQNPRHKITKRGQNVTFRCDPISEHNRLYWYRQTLGQGPEFLTYFQNEAQLEKSRLLSDRFSAERPKGSFSTLEIQRTEQGDSAMYLCASSFNEGRGLTNYGYTFGSGTRLTVV.

This clone has a single count. The chain is built from TRBV2 and TRBJ1-2, with TRBD1 identical over 9 bases. Germline V gives CDR1 SNHLY, CDR2 FYNNEI. The CDR3 extends over 15 amino acids. V was clipped by 6 bases and J by 0 bases; unmatched bases: 5. This CDR3 is CASRHRTGANYGYTF. CDR3 nucleotides: TGTGCCAGCAGACACCGGACAGGGGCTAACTATGGCTACACCTTC.

A few counts support this clone. The gene calls are TRBV7-2 and TRBJ2-7; D is ambiguous. The CDR3 has 12 residues. Germline CDR1 and CDR2: SGHTA and FQGNSA. Trimming removed 5 bases at V and 2 bases at J, with 7 bases between. DNA for the CDR3: TGTGCCAGCAGCCCGCAGACCTACGAGCAGTACTTC. This sequence encodes CASSPQTYEQYF.

This clone has a handful of counts. This rearrangement joins TRBV18 to TRBJ1-2; D not certain. CDR3 length equals 15 residues. V was trimmed by 2 bases and J by 4 bases, leaving 14 bases between them. Germline CDR1 reads KGHSH; CDR2 reads LQKENI. Written as DNA, the CDR3 is TGTGCCAGCTCACCATCCCAGGCGGATGGCTATGGCTACACCTTC. Translating gives CASSPSQADGYGYTF.

The chain employs TRBV5-1 and TRBJ2-5; tentative D call: TRBD1 (5 bases). CDR1 and CDR2 from the germline V gene are SGHRS and YFSETQ. This CDR3 is built from 13 residues. Trimming took off 4 bases at V and 2 bases at J, with 9 bases between the two ends. CDR3 loop: CASSLRQQETQYF. In DNA form, the CDR3 reads TGCGCCAGCAGCCTTCGACAGCAAGAGACCCAGTACTTC.

The CDR3 is CASSLRQGDTEAFF. As DNA, the CDR3 is TGTGCCAGCAGCTTACGACAGGGGGACACTGAAGCTTTCTTT. The chain combines TRBV7-9 with TRBJ1-1; TRBD1 matches at 9 bases. The V gene end was trimmed by 2 bases and the J gene end by 3 bases; junction bases not matched to a gene: 1. The V gene's germline CDR1 is SEHNR and CDR2 FQNEAQ (reference sequence). The CDR3 has 14 residues. Variable domain in full (rest from reference TRBV7-9 and TRBJ1-1): DTGVSQNPRHKITKRGQNVTFRCDPISEHNRLYWYRQTLGQGPEFLTYFQNEAQLEKSRLLSDRFSAERPKGSFSTLEIQRTEQGDSAMYLCASSLRQGDTEAFFGQGTRLTVV.

The chain uses TRBV5-8 and TRBJ2-3, with a possible D match to TRBD1 (6 bases). Germline-derived CDR1 and CDR2 are SGHTS and YDEGEE. This CDR3 has 16 amino acids. The V gene lost 4 bases and the J gene lost 0 bases, with 15 bases spanning the gap. CDR3 in amino acids: CASSPGKRGSTDTQYF. Here the CDR3 DNA reads TGTGCCAGCAGCCCTGGGAAAAGGGGGAGCACAGATACGCAGTATTTT. Drawing the rest from reference TRBV5-8 and TRBJ2-3, the complete variable domain is EAGVTQSPTHLIKTRGQQATLRCSPISGHTSVYWYQQALGLGLQFLLWYDEGEERNRGNFPPRFSGRQFPNYSSELNVNALELEDSALYLCASSPGKRGSTDTQYFGPGTRLTVL.

The chain recombines TRBV2 with TRBJ2-6; unclear D gene. V lost 8 bases and J 1 base, leaving 12 bases between the germline ends. The CDR3 is 15 amino acids. The germline gives CDR1 SNHLY, CDR2 FYNNEI. This CDR3 reads CASVLGNSGANVLTF. CDR3 DNA: TGTGCCAGCGTGTTGGGGAATTCTGGGGCCAACGTCCTGACTTTC.

This clone was observed a handful of times. This rearrangement joins TRBV5-1 to TRBJ2-3; D is unclear. This CDR3 spans 13 amino acids. The ends were cut back, 1 base at V and 0 bases at J, with 3 bases in the middle. CDR1 and CDR2 (germline): SGHRS, YFSETQ. This chain's CDR3 is CASSLTSTDTQYF. DNA for the CDR3: TGCGCCAGCAGCTTGACTAGCACAGATACGCAGTATTTT. Variable domain in full (rest from reference TRBV5-1 and TRBJ2-3): KAGVTQTPRYLIKTRGQQVTLSCSPISGHRSVSWYQQTPGQGLQFLFEYFSETQRNKGNFPGRFSGRQFSNSRSEMNVSTLELGDSALYLCASSLTSTDTQYFGPGTRLTVL.

In this sample, this clone turned up once. This rearrangement joins TRBV11-2 to TRBJ1-1; D is undetermined. The ends were cut back, 2 bases at V and 9 bases at J, with 7 bases in the middle. CDR3 length equals 11 residues. Germline CDR1 and CDR2: SGHAT and FQNNGV. CDR3 protein: CASSLNRQAFF. The CDR3 DNA follows: TGTGCCAGCAGCTTAAACCGACAAGCTTTCTTT. Variable domain in full (rest from reference TRBV11-2 and TRBJ1-1): EAGVAQSPRYKIIEKRQSVAFWCNPISGHATLYWYQQILGQGPKLLIQFQNNGVVDDSQLPKDRFSAERLKGVDSTLKIQPAKLEDSAVYLCASSLNRQAFFGQGTRLTVV.

The chain recombines TRBV5-1 with TRBJ2-6, with D unresolved. Trimming stripped 1 base from V and 0 bases from J, with 8 bases between. This CDR3 spans 16 amino acids. From germline, CDR1 is SGHRS and CDR2 YFSETQ. CDR3 residues: CASSLRPSSGANVLTF. As DNA, the CDR3 is TGCGCCAGCAGCTTGAGGCCAAGCTCTGGGGCCAACGTCCTGACTTTC. Full variable domain (remainder filled in from reference TRBV5-1 and TRBJ2-6): KAGVTQTPRYLIKTRGQQVTLSCSPISGHRSVSWYQQTPGQGLQFLFEYFSETQRNKGNFPGRFSGRQFSNSRSEMNVSTLELGDSALYLCASSLRPSSGANVLTFGAGSRLTVL.

The rearrangement uses TRBV4-1 and TRBJ2-3, with 7 positions matching TRBD2. Germline V gives CDR1 MGHRA, CDR2 YSYEKL. V trimming: 0 bases; J trimming: 4 bases; junction bases outside the gene matches: 4. The CDR3 loop spans 15 amino acids. CDR3 coding DNA: TGCGCCAGCAGCCAAGATGGCGGGGGACCAGATACGCAGTATTTT. This gives the protein CASSQDGGGPDTQYF.

A few counts support this clone. This rearrangement joins TRBV28 to TRBJ1-5, with 8 nucleotides matching TRBD1. Germline assignment: CDR1 MDHEN and CDR2 SYDVKM. Germline trimming cut 7 bases from V and 6 bases from J; bases unmatched to any gene: 8. This CDR3 spans 14 amino acids. The CDR3 DNA is TGTGCCAGCATTGTCGCAGGGGGCAGTCAGCCCCAGCATTTT. This gives the protein CASIVAGGSQPQHF.

This clone was counted only a few times. The chain employs TRBV5-1 and TRBJ1-1; tentatively, D is TRBD1 (6 bases). V lost 7 bases to trimming and J lost 9 bases, with 19 bases between them. The CDR3 has 13 amino acids. Germline loops: CDR1 SGHRS, CDR2 YFSETQ. The CDR3 DNA reads TGCGCCAGCTTACCCGAAGGGGGGCAGAAAGCTTTCTTT. Translating gives CASLPEGGQKAFF.

This chain joins TRBV7-9 and TRBJ1-3, with TRBD1 matching over 7 bases. V shed 5 bases and J 2 bases; nucleotides not matched to a gene: 6. Germline values: CDR1 SEHNR, CDR2 FQNEAQ (reference sequence). CDR3 size: 15 residues. This CDR3 reads CASSARQGPGNTIYF. The CDR3 nucleotides are TGTGCCAGCAGCGCCCGACAGGGTCCTGGAAACACCATATATTTT.

The chain joins TRBV6-1 to TRBJ1-6; D possibly corresponds to TRBD1 (5 bases). The V and J ends lost 8 bases and 5 bases respectively, with 10 bases between them. Looked up from germline, CDR1 is MNHNS and CDR2 is SASEGT. The CDR3 has 13 amino acids. The chain's CDR3 is CASEGRNNSPLHF. CDR3 in DNA: TGTGCCAGCGAGGGGCGGAATAATTCACCCCTCCACTTT.

The genes are TRBV29-1 and TRBJ2-3, with TRBD2 matching over 7 bases. This CDR3 is 12 amino acids long. Germline V CDR1 and CDR2: SQVTM, ANQGSEA. The ends lost 4 bases at V and 7 bases at J; junction bases unmatched: 5. CDR3 amino acids: CSVVGGGNTQYF. The CDR3 coding sequence is TGCAGCGTTGTGGGGGGGGGTAATACGCAGTATTTT.

This chain connects TRBV2 to TRBJ2-7, with a tentative D call TRBD2 (7 bases). This CDR3 is 14 amino acids long. The germline V gene has CDR1 SNHLY and CDR2 FYNNEI. Trimming took off 2 bases at V and 0 bases at J, with 8 bases between the two ends. CDR3 sequence (DNA): TGTGCCAGCAGTGAACGGGGGGCCTCCTACGAGCAGTACTTC. It yields the protein CASSERGASYEQYF.

V is TRBV6-1 and J is TRBJ2-7, with TRBD1 matching 8 bases. The V and J ends lost 3 bases and 6 bases, in that order; junction bases with no gene match: 4. There are 13 residues in the CDR3. The germline gives CDR1 MNHNS, CDR2 SASEGT. As DNA, the CDR3 is TGTGCCAGCAGTGAGCAGGGGGCTAGCGAGCAGTACTTC. Protein: CASSEQGASEQYF.

The chain recombines TRBV27 with TRBJ1-2; D is undetermined. Germline V lookup: CDR1 MNHEY, CDR2 SMNVEV (reference sequence). Trimming shortened V by 4 bases and J by 8 bases, and 23 bases separated the two germline ends. The CDR3 covers 16 residues. The chain's CDR3 is CASSSREVSPRRGYTF. The DNA for the CDR3 is TGTGCCAGCAGTTCAAGGGAGGTTTCGCCGCGTCGGGGCTACACCTTC.

The CDR3 protein is CASSPKKGTGGSGNTIYF. For the CDR3, the DNA is TGTGCCAGCAGCCCCAAAAAAGGGACAGGAGGCTCTGGAAACACCATATATTTT. This chain links TRBV7-8 with TRBJ1-3; TRBD1 agrees at 8 bases. The trim removed 5 bases at V and 0 bases at J, leaving 12 bases unmatched. The CDR3 length is 18 residues. Germline CDR1 reads SGHVS; CDR2 reads FQNEAQ.

This chain links TRBV2 with TRBJ2-3; D possibly matches TRBD1 or TRBD2 (6 bases each). The germline CDR1 and CDR2 sequences are SNHLY and FYNNEI. V lost 5 bases and J 3 bases, leaving 15 bases between the germline ends. The CDR3 is made up of 15 amino acids. This CDR3 is CASSTRGVLTDTQYF. The CDR3 bases are TGTGCCAGCAGTACAAGGGGGGTTTTAACAGATACGCAGTATTTT. The full variable domain, its missing parts supplied by reference TRBV2 and TRBJ2-3, is EPEVTQTPSHQVTQMGQEVILRCVPISNHLYFYWYRQILGQKVEFLVSFYNNEISEKSEIFDDQFSVERPDGSNFTLKIRSTKLEDSAMYFCASSTRGVLTDTQYFGPGTRLTVL.